Listed below are T cell receptor beta chains from one sample, sequenced in a study of STAT5B mutations in CD4+ large granular lymphocyte leukemia. Clones were read by immunoSEQ multiplex PCR, and TCRdb kept only the in-frame ones, dropping some. The table includes some 500 clones, 60% to 80% detected once. Source material: PBMCs. All receptors derive from a woman aged 40 to 49 with CD4+ T-cell large granular lymphocyte leukemia. Both conserved end residues are part of each CDR3. Fields, in order: V gene, D gene, J gene, clone size, CDR3 protein, CDR3 DNA. The D gene is left open where the match is weak. A row's size may be missing; if present it is once, few, many or a size class.

TRBV6-5	-	TRBJ2-2	-	CASSYGGDGTGELFF	TGTGCCAGCAGTTATGGCGGAGACGGCACCGGGGAGCTGTTTTTT
TRBV13	-	TRBJ1-5	-	CASSLAENQPQHF	TGTGCCAGCAGCTTAGCCGAGAATCAGCCCCAGCATTTT
TRBV2	-	TRBJ2-7	hyperexpanded	CASSVSAGEQYF	TGTGCCAGCAGTGTGAGCGCCGGCGAGCAGTACTTC
TRBV6-6	TRBD1	TRBJ1-5	large	CASRPDREWHQPQHF	TGTGCCAGCAGACCCGACAGGGAGTGGCATCAGCCCCAGCATTTT
TRBV5-4	-	TRBJ1-2	-	CASSDQGIPAYGYTF	TGTGCCAGCTCTGATCAGGGCATTCCCGCTTATGGCTACACCTTC
TRBV2	-	TRBJ1-6	-	CASRPGAEWSSPLHF	TGTGCCAGCAGGCCAGGCGCCGAGTGGAGTTCACCCCTCCACTTT
TRBV7-8	TRBD1	TRBJ2-5	-	CASSQQGVETQYF	TGTGCCAGCAGTCAACAGGGGGTCGAGACCCAGTACTTC
TRBV9	TRBD2	TRBJ2-7	-	CASSVVGAGDEQYF	TGTGCCAGCAGCGTAGTAGGAGCGGGGGATGAGCAGTACTTC
TRBV5-6	TRBD1	TRBJ2-2	few	CASSPQGADTGELFF	TGTGCCAGCAGCCCGCAGGGGGCGGACACCGGGGAGCTGTTTTTT
TRBV4-3	-	TRBJ2-2	-	CASSQDTYGTNTGELFF	TGCGCCAGCAGCCAAGATACGTACGGAACGAACACCGGGGAGCTGTTTTTT
TRBV6-1	-	TRBJ2-2	-	CASSEWGLASGELFF	TGTGCCAGCAGTGAATGGGGGCTAGCGTCCGGGGAGCTGTTTTTT
TRBV11-2	TRBD1	TRBJ2-7	-	CASSLGTGVGYEQYF	TGTGCCAGCAGCCTCGGGACAGGGGTGGGGTACGAGCAGTACTTC
TRBV28	-	TRBJ2-1	-	CASSLTGAHNEQFF	TGTGCCAGCAGTTTAACGGGGGCTCACAATGAGCAGTTCTTC
TRBV11-3	-	TRBJ2-1	-	CASPSWTYNEQFF	TGTGCCAGCCCCAGTTGGACCTACAATGAGCAGTTCTTC
TRBV6-4	TRBD2	TRBJ2-7	-	CASSFRLADSYEQYF	TGTGCCAGCAGTTTTAGACTAGCGGACTCCTACGAGCAGTACTTC
TRBV11-1	-	TRBJ2-7	-	CASSVSAGEQYF	TGTGCCAGCAGTGTGAGCGCCGGCGAGCAGTACTTC
TRBV7-9	-	TRBJ1-3	once	CASSQRVGGRSGNTIYF	TGCGCCAGCAGCCAAAGGGTAGGCGGACGCTCTGGAAACACCATATATTTT
TRBV28	-	TRBJ1-2	-	CASRNQGNYGYTF	TGTGCCAGCAGAAACCAGGGGAACTATGGCTACACCTTC
TRBV13	TRBD1	TRBJ1-1	-	CASSSETGEDTEAFF	TGTGCCAGCAGCTCCGAGACAGGGGAGGACACTGAAGCTTTCTTT
TRBV27	-	TRBJ1-1	few	CASSFHRANTEAFF	TGTGCCAGCAGTTTCCACAGGGCGAACACTGAAGCTTTCTTT
TRBV27	TRBD1	TRBJ1-5	-	CASRPRQGPSNQPQHF	TGTGCCAGCCGGCCCCGACAGGGACCTAGCAATCAGCCCCAGCATTTT
TRBV2	TRBD2	TRBJ2-1	-	CASRSGTSGILKDEQFF	TGTGCCAGCAGAAGCGGGACTAGCGGTATATTAAAGGATGAGCAGTTCTTC